This T cell receptor beta chain was identified in a study of T cells in Graves' hyperthyroidism and ophthalmopathy (dated by TCRdb to between 2018 and 2021). About the investigation overall: Peripheral blood samples were taken at the time of initial diagnosis, prior to any treatment. To identify TCR V-J signatures that set the groups apart, the researchers used a discovery cohort of about a hundred patients, made up of 40 to 45 with Graves' ophthalmopathy and 57 with stable Graves' hyperthyroidism. Prospective prediction of ophthalmopathy was tested in an independent validation cohort of some 19 hyperthyroidism patients and 17 patients who later progressed to ophthalmopathy. The roughly 100 discovery patients were divided at random into training and test sets in a 7:3 ratio. Thyroid tissue and blood T-cell repertoires from roughly 6 Graves' hyperthyroidism patients were also compared in the study. Following sampling, methimazole starting at 30 mg daily was given to hyperthyroidism patients, and high-dose intravenous methylprednisolone was given to ophthalmopathy patients. According to the paper, TCR Vbeta CDR3 sequencing was carried out on about 140 peripheral blood samples, which came from 40 to 45 ophthalmopathy, around 74 hyperthyroidism and roughly 17 progressor patients.

This clonotype was observed at least ten times. Its antigen is not yet known. No much larger clonotype is one base removed from it; base qualities were not supplied. Taken from the germline V gene (reference sequence), the CDR1 and CDR2 loops are DFQATT and SNEGSKA. From its cysteine to its phenylalanine, the CDR3 spans 13 amino acids. The DNA shown is the 39-base CDR3, in frame from base 1. The trim is 4 bases for V and 2 bases for J, with a gap of 11 bases between the germline ends. Stable Graves' hyperthyroidism was defined as the absence of progression to ophthalmopathy over 18 months of follow-up. Hyperthyroidism patients were newly diagnosed, with disease duration under 2 months, and aged 18 to 65 years. The study excluded patients with uncontrolled infections, other autoimmune diseases, pregnancy or lactation. Diagnoses were based on clinical symptoms, serum thyroxine and TRAb, thyroid ultrasound and orbital computed tomography. PBMCs were isolated from around 10 ml of fresh peripheral blood by Ficoll-Paque density gradient centrifugation. Total RNA was extracted with Trizol reagent, and quality was checked on an Agilent 2100 Bioanalyzer.

The TCR beta CDR3 regions were amplified from RNA transcripts. For the first round of RT-PCR on the TCR CDR3, the HTBI primer set was used together with the Qiagen OneStep RT-PCR kit. A second multiplex PCR round built the libraries, followed by size selection and purification. Libraries were sequenced paired-end with 100 bp reads on an Illumina HiSeq2000. As for the original processing: SOAPnuke was used to process the raw data, with reads discarded if the reads contained adapters or uncalled bases, had a mean Phred below 15, or lacked an exact constant-primer or identifier match. COPE v1.2.5 was used to merge high-quality paired reads, and clonotypes were defined as unique nucleotide sequences. MiTCR v1.1 was used to align the clonotypes against IMGT TRBV, TRBD and TRBJ reference segments. Only V-J combinations with frequency above 0.0001, covering about 99% of repertoires, were analysed. A TCS score was defined as the ratio between F50 (clonal expansion) and ExV (chaos), using BLOSUM62-based TCRdist between CDR3 peptides within each V-J. Welch's t-statistics and random forest reduced just over 500 V-J features to under 15, which were used in a naive Bayes classifier (R e1071). The public reads were reprocessed in TCRdb via fastp at Q25 and MiXCR, keeping in-frame beta chains. A single entry per CDR3 protein holds the most common genes and DNA from its merged rows. TCRdb, not the original authors, processed these V and J calls. The sample has approximately 330,000 distinct CDR3 sequences on record, over 15% of them singletons. The top ten clonotypes cover approximately 49% of the sample.

What the authors observed across the whole study: Most expanded thyroid clonotypes (frequency above 0.001) were also found in blood, which suggests that blood repertoires may mirror thyroid immune responses. In validation, progression to ophthalmopathy was predicted by the model with about 70% sensitivity and roughly 76% specificity, a median of approximately 6.5 months before onset. Ophthalmopathy was separated from stable hyperthyroidism by a 13 V-J signature model, with 87.88% sensitivity and approximately 81% specificity obtained in cross-validation and 80%/75% obtained in testing. No statistical method was used to set the sample size in advance, and investigators knew the group allocation.

The rearrangement combines TRBV20-1 with TRBJ1-1; the D gene remains uncertain. The sample consisted of blood. The sequence was obtained from a woman in her fifties or sixties with Graves' hyperthyroidism. The CDR3 here reads CSATTDPNTEAFF. The nucleotide sequence reads TGCAGTGCTACTACTGACCCCAACACTGAAGCTTTCTTT.